Listed below are T cell receptor beta chains from one sample, sequenced in a study of sequential checkpoint blockade in melanoma. Repertoires were generated with immunoSEQ multiplex PCR, while TCRdb's copy carries only in-frame clones and drops some. The data show around 20,000 clones, around 85% seen once. This specimen consisted of CD8+ T cells sorted from blood (inferred from file names), obtained from a patient given nivolumab and ipilimumab in sequence. The receptors originated from a human donor with melanoma. CDR3s include the opening cysteine and the closing phenylalanine or tryptophan. A D gene is named only where the DNA matches it firmly. Size tells how often a clone was seen (once, few, many) or the class of an expanded clone, and some rows leave it out.

j_call: TRBJ2-7; d_call: NA; clone_size: NA; v_call: TRBV7-9; cdr3_nt: TGTGCCAGCAGCTGGGGCTACTACGAGCAGTACTTC; cdr3_aa: CASSWGYYEQYF
j_call: TRBJ2-3; d_call: TRBD1; clone_size: NA; v_call: TRBV25-1; cdr3_nt: TGTGCCAGCAGTGGGAGAATCCTGACAGGGATGAGCACAGATACGCAGTATTTT; cdr3_aa: CASSGRILTGMSTDTQYF
j_call: TRBJ2-6; d_call: NA; clone_size: NA; v_call: TRBV15; cdr3_nt: TGTGCCACCAGCAGGACGACATCTGGGGCCAACGTCCTGACTTTC; cdr3_aa: CATSRTTSGANVLTF
j_call: TRBJ2-7; d_call: NA; clone_size: NA; v_call: TRBV28; cdr3_nt: TGTGCCAGCAGCCGACAGCACTCTTACGAGCAGTACTTC; cdr3_aa: CASSRQHSYEQYF
j_call: TRBJ2-7; d_call: TRBD1; clone_size: NA; v_call: TRBV27; cdr3_nt: TGTGCCAGCAGGCATACGGGACAGTTCTACGAGCAGTACTTC; cdr3_aa: CASRHTGQFYEQYF
j_call: TRBJ1-3; d_call: NA; clone_size: NA; v_call: TRBV10-3; cdr3_nt: TGTGCCATCAGTGCGACAGAAATCTCTGGAAACACCATATATTTT; cdr3_aa: CAISATEISGNTIYF
j_call: TRBJ2-2; d_call: TRBD2; clone_size: NA; v_call: TRBV4-3; cdr3_nt: TGCGCCAGCAGCCCTTGGACTAGCGGCACCGGGGAGCTGTTTTTT; cdr3_aa: CASSPWTSGTGELFF
j_call: TRBJ2-7; d_call: TRBD1; clone_size: NA; v_call: TRBV27; cdr3_nt: TGTGCCAGCGGACAGGGCGTCTACGAGCAGTACTTC; cdr3_aa: CASGQGVYEQYF
j_call: TRBJ1-6; d_call: TRBD1; clone_size: NA; v_call: TRBV27; cdr3_nt: TGTGCCAGCAGTCTGGGGGCGGGACAGGGAGGATCACCCCTCCACTTT; cdr3_aa: CASSLGAGQGGSPLHF
j_call: TRBJ2-7; d_call: NA; clone_size: NA; v_call: TRBV10-2; cdr3_nt: TGCGCCAGCAGTTATCAGAACGAGCAGTACTTC; cdr3_aa: CASSYQNEQYF
j_call: TRBJ1-1; d_call: NA; clone_size: NA; v_call: TRBV4-3; cdr3_nt: TGCGCCAGCAGCCGGCAGGGATTTGAAGCTTTCTTT; cdr3_aa: CASSRQGFEAFF
j_call: TRBJ2-2; d_call: NA; clone_size: NA; v_call: TRBV4-3; cdr3_nt: TGCGCCAGCAGCCACGAGGCGAACACCGGGGAGCTGTTTTTT; cdr3_aa: CASSHEANTGELFF
j_call: TRBJ2-5; d_call: TRBD2; clone_size: few; v_call: TRBV5-1; cdr3_nt: TGCGCCAGCAGCCCAAGGCACCTAGCGGGGTACCAAGAGACCCAGTACTTC; cdr3_aa: CASSPRHLAGYQETQYF
j_call: TRBJ2-7; d_call: NA; clone_size: NA; v_call: TRBV9; cdr3_nt: TGTGCCAGCAGCGTAGGGGGGGTTGCCTACGAGCAGTACTTC; cdr3_aa: CASSVGGVAYEQYF
j_call: TRBJ2-7; d_call: NA; clone_size: NA; v_call: TRBV11-3; cdr3_nt: TGTGCCAGCAGCGAGGGGGTCGGCTACGAGCAGTACTTC; cdr3_aa: CASSEGVGYEQYF
j_call: TRBJ1-1; d_call: NA; clone_size: NA; v_call: TRBV5-1; cdr3_nt: TGCGCCAGCAGCTTTCGGGGGGAGATGAACACTGAAGCTTTCTTT; cdr3_aa: CASSFRGEMNTEAFF
j_call: TRBJ2-7; d_call: NA; clone_size: NA; v_call: TRBV7-9; cdr3_nt: TGTGCCAGCAGCTCGACCTCGCGGAACTACGAGCAGTACTTC; cdr3_aa: CASSSTSRNYEQYF
j_call: TRBJ2-5; d_call: TRBD2; clone_size: few; v_call: TRBV28; cdr3_nt: TGTGCCAGCAGTTTAGAGAGAGCGGGAAAGGAGACCCAGTACTTC; cdr3_aa: CASSLERAGKETQYF
j_call: TRBJ2-3; d_call: TRBD2; clone_size: NA; v_call: TRBV15; cdr3_nt: TGTGCCACCAGCAGAGAAGGCGCTAGCGGGCATACGCAGTATTTT; cdr3_aa: CATSREGASGHTQYF
j_call: TRBJ1-5; d_call: NA; clone_size: few; v_call: TRBV4-3; cdr3_nt: TGCGCCAGCAGCCAAGCCACAATTAGCAATCAGCCCCAGCATTTT; cdr3_aa: CASSQATISNQPQHF
j_call: TRBJ1-1; d_call: NA; clone_size: NA; v_call: TRBV6-6; cdr3_nt: TGTGCCAGCAATGTGTGGGGCGGCACTGAAGCTTTCTTT; cdr3_aa: CASNVWGGTEAFF
j_call: TRBJ2-2; d_call: TRBD1; clone_size: NA; v_call: TRBV7-8; cdr3_nt: TGTGCCAGCAGCTTGTTCAGGGGGCGCCGGACCGGGGAGCTGTTTTTT; cdr3_aa: CASSLFRGRRTGELFF
j_call: TRBJ2-7; d_call: NA; clone_size: NA; v_call: TRBV7-9; cdr3_nt: TGTGCCAGCAGCGCCGAGATTATTTCCTACGAGCAGTACTTC; cdr3_aa: CASSAEIISYEQYF
j_call: TRBJ2-3; d_call: NA; clone_size: NA; v_call: TRBV7-9; cdr3_nt: TGTGCCAGCAAGGAGCCTAGCACAGATACGCAGTATTTT; cdr3_aa: CASKEPSTDTQYF
j_call: TRBJ2-7; d_call: TRBD2; clone_size: NA; v_call: TRBV10-2; cdr3_nt: TGCGCCAGCACCCCGGGACTAGCCTCCGAGCAGTACTTC; cdr3_aa: CASTPGLASEQYF
j_call: TRBJ2-5; d_call: NA; clone_size: NA; v_call: TRBV27; cdr3_nt: TGTGCCAGCAGTTTAGGGGGGGGCGGGGGAAAGACCCAGTACTTC; cdr3_aa: CASSLGGGGGKTQYF
j_call: TRBJ1-1; d_call: TRBD1; clone_size: once; v_call: TRBV6-5; cdr3_nt: TGTGCCAGCAGGGTACAGGGGGGGAACACTGAAGCTTTCTTT; cdr3_aa: CASRVQGGNTEAFF
j_call: TRBJ2-2; d_call: NA; clone_size: NA; v_call: TRBV11-2; cdr3_nt: TGTGCCAGCAGCCTCGTAACCGGGGAGCTGTTTTTT; cdr3_aa: CASSLVTGELFF
j_call: TRBJ2-5; d_call: NA; clone_size: NA; v_call: TRBV5-5; cdr3_nt: TGTGCCAGCAGCTTTAAAATGGAGACCCAGTACTTC; cdr3_aa: CASSFKMETQYF
j_call: TRBJ1-2; d_call: NA; clone_size: medium-sized; v_call: TRBV27; cdr3_nt: TGTGCCAGCGCGCCGGGGGGCCGTGGCTACACCTTC; cdr3_aa: CASAPGGRGYTF
j_call: TRBJ2-1; d_call: NA; clone_size: NA; v_call: TRBV7-9; cdr3_nt: TGTGCCAGCCCCCGGGACATAAAAGGGGAGCAGTTCTTC; cdr3_aa: CASPRDIKGEQFF
j_call: TRBJ1-5; d_call: TRBD1; clone_size: NA; v_call: TRBV27; cdr3_nt: TGTGCCAGCAGCCCAGGGGGCGGCAATCAGCCCCAGCATTTT; cdr3_aa: CASSPGGGNQPQHF
j_call: TRBJ2-7; d_call: NA; clone_size: NA; v_call: TRBV6-6; cdr3_nt: TGTGCCAGCAGTTACTCGTCAGGGTCCTACGAGCAGTACTTC; cdr3_aa: CASSYSSGSYEQYF
j_call: TRBJ1-2; d_call: NA; clone_size: few; v_call: TRBV5-5; cdr3_nt: TGTGCCAGCAGCTTGGACATAGACAGCTCTAACTATGGCTACACCTTC; cdr3_aa: CASSLDIDSSNYGYTF
j_call: TRBJ2-7; d_call: NA; clone_size: NA; v_call: TRBV6-1; cdr3_nt: TGTGCCAGCAGCATTAGGGGGGGAGGACCCTACGAGCAGTACTTC; cdr3_aa: CASSIRGGGPYEQYF
j_call: TRBJ2-7; d_call: NA; clone_size: once; v_call: TRBV30; cdr3_nt: TGTGCCTGGAGTCTCACAGGGAACGAGCAGTACTTC; cdr3_aa: CAWSLTGNEQYF
j_call: TRBJ1-1; d_call: TRBD1; clone_size: NA; v_call: TRBV18; cdr3_nt: TGTGCCAGCTCACCAGAGTCCAGGGGGATGAACACTGAAGCTTTCTTC; cdr3_aa: CASSPESRGMNTEAFF
j_call: TRBJ2-7; d_call: NA; clone_size: NA; v_call: TRBV23-1; cdr3_nt: TGCGCCAGCAGTCGAGGCAGGGTCTACGAGCAGTACTTC; cdr3_aa: CASSRGRVYEQYF
j_call: TRBJ2-1; d_call: NA; clone_size: NA; v_call: TRBV9; cdr3_nt: TGTGCCAGCAGCGCAGGGGATTCCTACAATGAGCAGTTCTTC; cdr3_aa: CASSAGDSYNEQFF
j_call: TRBJ1-4; d_call: NA; clone_size: NA; v_call: TRBV30; cdr3_nt: TGTGCCTGGAGTGTGGGTGGGCAGGGAGGGAATGAAAAACTGTTTTTT; cdr3_aa: CAWSVGGQGGNEKLFF
j_call: TRBJ2-7; d_call: NA; clone_size: NA; v_call: TRBV27; cdr3_nt: TGTGCCAGCAGTTTCCTCTACGAGCAGTACTTC; cdr3_aa: CASSFLYEQYF
j_call: TRBJ2-5; d_call: TRBD2; clone_size: few; v_call: TRBV9; cdr3_nt: TGTGCCAGCAGCGTAGGAACTAGCGGGGGCCCTCAAGAGACCCAGTACTTC; cdr3_aa: CASSVGTSGGPQETQYF
j_call: TRBJ2-7; d_call: NA; clone_size: medium-sized; v_call: TRBV27; cdr3_nt: TGTGCCAGCAGTGCAGGACTTTCCTACGAGCAGTACTTC; cdr3_aa: CASSAGLSYEQYF
j_call: TRBJ1-5; d_call: NA; clone_size: NA; v_call: TRBV7-9; cdr3_nt: TGTGCCAGCAGCCTTAGTAATCAGCCCCAGCATTTT; cdr3_aa: CASSLSNQPQHF
j_call: TRBJ1-2; d_call: TRBD1; clone_size: NA; v_call: TRBV9; cdr3_nt: TGTGCCAGCAGCGGAGGGGACAGGGGGCACTATGGCTACACCTTC; cdr3_aa: CASSGGDRGHYGYTF
j_call: TRBJ2-1; d_call: NA; clone_size: NA; v_call: TRBV11-2; cdr3_nt: TGTGCCAGCAGCTTAGTTGGGGGCGGTAATGAGCAGTTCTTC; cdr3_aa: CASSLVGGGNEQFF
j_call: TRBJ2-7; d_call: NA; clone_size: few; v_call: TRBV13; cdr3_nt: TGTGCCAGCAGCTCCGGACAGTCGCGCGAGCAGTACTTC; cdr3_aa: CASSSGQSREQYF
j_call: TRBJ2-1; d_call: TRBD2; clone_size: NA; v_call: TRBV9; cdr3_nt: TGTGCCAGCAGCGACACTTCTAGCGGGAGACACAATGAGCAGTTCTTC; cdr3_aa: CASSDTSSGRHNEQFF
j_call: TRBJ2-7; d_call: TRBD1; clone_size: once; v_call: TRBV7-2; cdr3_nt: TGTGCCAGCAGCTGGGGGACAGCTAGCTCCTACGAGCAGTACTTC; cdr3_aa: CASSWGTASSYEQYF
j_call: TRBJ2-5; d_call: NA; clone_size: NA; v_call: TRBV27; cdr3_nt: TGTGCCAGCAGGTCCAGCGGCGAAGAGACCCAGTACTTC; cdr3_aa: CASRSSGEETQYF
j_call: TRBJ1-4; d_call: NA; clone_size: NA; v_call: TRBV6-6; cdr3_nt: TGTGCCAGCAGTTACCCCTCTTTGGCCTCTGAAAAACTGTTTTTT; cdr3_aa: CASSYPSLASEKLFF
j_call: TRBJ1-5; d_call: TRBD1; clone_size: NA; v_call: TRBV28; cdr3_nt: TGTGCCAGCAGTTTACAGCAGGGGGTTCAGCCCCAGCATTTT; cdr3_aa: CASSLQQGVQPQHF
j_call: TRBJ1-5; d_call: NA; clone_size: NA; v_call: TRBV28; cdr3_nt: TGTGCCAGCAGTTTATACAGGGTAGGAGGCAATCAGCCCCAGCATTTT; cdr3_aa: CASSLYRVGGNQPQHF
j_call: TRBJ2-7; d_call: NA; clone_size: NA; v_call: TRBV9; cdr3_nt: TGTGCCAGCAGCGTTCAGGTTGGGAGGGAGCAGTACTTC; cdr3_aa: CASSVQVGREQYF
j_call: TRBJ2-7; d_call: NA; clone_size: NA; v_call: TRBV5-6; cdr3_nt: TGTGCCAGCAGCTTGGAATCGGGACTGGCCCCCTACGAGCAGTACTTC; cdr3_aa: CASSLESGLAPYEQYF